These 10 T cell receptor beta chains share one sample of origin, sequenced in a study of OX40 agonist ivuxolimab in advanced cancers. The table came from immunoSEQ multiplex PCR; TCRdb's copy has only in-frame clones and leaves some out. Among around 5,600 clones listed, 81% were seen once. Specimen: CD4+ or CD8+ T cells sorted from blood, collected in a trial of the OX40 agonist ivuxolimab. Every receptor here comes from an adult with an advanced solid tumor such as melanoma, head and neck, liver or kidney cancer.

This chain uses TRBV6-1 with TRBJ2-7, with D possibly matching TRBD2 (6 bases). Germline V gives CDR1 MNHNS, CDR2 SASEGT. The V gene lost 2 bases and the J gene lost 5 bases, with 10 bases spanning the gap. CDR3 length: 13 residues. The CDR3 sequence is CASSETGEDEQYF. The CDR3 DNA is TGTGCCAGCAGTGAAACGGGAGAGGACGAGCAGTACTTC.

V gene TRBV5-1 combines with J gene TRBJ2-2; maybe TRBD1 (6 bases). In germline, CDR1 is SGHRS, CDR2 YFSETQ. Trimming stripped 4 bases from V and 3 bases from J, with 13 bases between. The CDR3 consists of 15 residues. CDR3 DNA sequence: TGCGCCAGCAGCCCAGGGGACGGTTACACCGGGGAGCTGTTTTTT. It encodes CASSPGDGYTGELFF.

The chain combines TRBV21-1 with TRBJ2-7; the table's D call, TRBD1, has no DNA check behind it. TRBV21-1 is designated a pseudogene. The CDR3 is 16 amino acids. The CDR3 coding sequence is TGTGCCAGCAGCAAAGCGGAGGAGAGGACAGATTTTTGGCAGTACTTC. The encoded protein is CASSKAEERTDFWQYF.

This chain's CDR3 is CASSDRPGTSGRDDEQFF. In DNA form, the CDR3 reads TGTGCCAGCAGCGACCGACCCGGGACTAGCGGGAGGGACGATGAGCAGTTCTTC. This sequence joins TRBV9 and TRBJ2-1; 16 positions agree with TRBD2. The CDR3 runs 18 residues. The J segment lost 8 bases and the V segment lost 3 bases, leaving 11 bases of the junction unmatched. Germline CDR1 and CDR2: SGDLS and YYNGEE.

This clone was seen once. The chain links TRBV5-1 to TRBJ2-3; TRBD2 matches at 7 bases. Germline assignment: CDR1 SGHRS and CDR2 YFSETQ. The CDR3 extends over 12 amino acids. V lost 4 bases, J lost 10 bases, and 6 bases stayed unmatched. The CDR3 sequence: CASSPPGGPQYF. CDR3 in DNA: TGCGCCAGCAGCCCCCCGGGGGGTCCGCAGTATTTT.

The chain is built from TRBV7-9 and TRBJ1-2; D perhaps matches TRBD1 (6 bases). The CDR3 runs 15 residues. The V end was cut by 6 bases, the J end by 4 bases, with 18 bases between. Germline CDR1 is SEHNR and CDR2 is FQNEAQ (reference sequence). CDR3 region: CASSSPARGPYGYTF. CDR3 in DNA: TGTGCCAGCAGTTCCCCGGCGCGGGGGCCCTATGGCTACACCTTC.

The J gene is TRBJ2-6, the V gene TRBV5-1; D gene ambiguous. V was clipped by 3 bases and J by 0 bases, with 13 bases between them. The V gene's germline CDR1 is SGHRS and CDR2 YFSETQ. This CDR3 has 17 residues. The CDR3 region has the DNA TGCGCCAGCAGCTCGAGTTTGGCACTCTCTGGGGCCAACGTCCTGACTTTC. This codes for CASSSSLALSGANVLTF. Looking up the rest from reference TRBV5-1 and TRBJ2-6 gives the full variable domain: KAGVTQTPRYLIKTRGQQVTLSCSPISGHRSVSWYQQTPGQGLQFLFEYFSETQRNKGNFPGRFSGRQFSNSRSEMNVSTLELGDSALYLCASSSSLALSGANVLTFGAGSRLTVL.

On this clone: Additional DNA sequences in this sample encode the identical CDR3. The rearrangement uses TRBV27 and TRBJ2-5; D ambiguous. This CDR3 is built from 11 residues. Germline CDR1 MNHEY, CDR2 SMNVEV (reference sequence). Trimming shortened V by 4 bases and J by 5 bases, and 5 bases separated the two germline ends. CDR3 sequence (DNA): TGTGCCAGCAGTTCCGGCGAGACCCAGTACTTC. Protein product: CASSSGETQYF.

The chain links TRBV29-1 to TRBJ2-3; 9 bases are shared with TRBD2. After removal of 3 bases from V and 6 bases from J, the junction contained 10 bases not matched to a gene. The CDR3 contains 15 residues. The germline CDR1 and CDR2 sequences are SQVTM and ANQGSEA. The CDR3 DNA is TGCAGCGTTGAGGGGGTAGCGGGAGCTGTCGATACGCAGTATTTT. It encodes CSVEGVAGAVDTQYF.

This clone appeared once. This rearrangement joins TRBV5-1 to TRBJ2-7; TRBD2 might be the D (6 bases). The V gene's germline CDR1 is SGHRS and CDR2 YFSETQ. V gave up 0 bases and J gave up 1 base, with 8 bases separating them. This CDR3 contains 14 residues. This CDR3 is CASSLVGGSYEQYF. The CDR3 DNA is TGCGCCAGCAGCTTGGTCGGAGGGTCCTACGAGCAGTACTTC.